Listed below are T cell receptor beta chains from one sample, sequenced in a study of molecular identifiers for immune sequencing clone quantification. MiXCR, applied by TCRdb to the PCR reads, yields one record per CDR3 protein. The sample records approximately 500,000 distinct CDR3 sequences, about 25% being singletons. Sequencing was performed on naive CD8+ T cells from blood, with Jurkat cell RNA spiked in. All receptors derive from a human donor in good health. Some libraries in this study had Jurkat cell RNA spiked in. CDR3s leave out the opening cysteine and the closing phenylalanine or tryptophan.

>TRBJ2-4|TRBV14
ASSQATKNIQY
>TRBJ1-1|TRBV4-3
ASSQENVANTEAF
>TRBJ2-1|TRBV4-3
ASSQGWTNGSPEQF
>TRBJ2-7|TRBV6-2/TRBV6-3
ASSLSYEQC
>TRBJ2-3|TRBV19
ASSARGRDTQY
>TRBJ2-1|TRBV30
AWRTILGGLPEQF
>TRBJ2-7|TRBV5-6
ASSWGVLESYEQY
>TRBJ2-2|TRBV29-1
SVGVAGGPGTGELF
>TRBJ1-5|TRBV4-3
ASSQEAEGKQPQH
>TRBJ2-2|TRBV7-3
ASSLTLTVGELF
>TRBJ1-1|TRBV12-3/TRBV12-4
ASWGGLRGYGTEAF